These 10 T cell receptor beta chains share one sample of origin, sequenced in a study of neoadjuvant anti-PD-1 for oral cavity cancer. Assay: immunoSEQ multiplex PCR; the TCRdb copy retains only in-frame clones and omits some. The data contain over 14,000 clones, approximately 70% of them seen just once; the ten biggest clones take up about 3%. Indicated time point: after neoadjuvant nivolumab, at surgical resection. The sample in question was PBMCs, obtained after nivolumab (anti-PD-1) treatment. The receptors come from a person aged 35-80 years with oral cavity squamous cell carcinoma.

The chain is built from TRBV27 and TRBJ2-7; TRBD1 matches at 7 bases. Germline lookup yields CDR1 MNHEY and CDR2 SMNVEV (reference sequence). The CDR3 covers 15 residues. V trimming: 5 bases; J trimming: 4 bases; junction bases outside the gene matches: 11. As DNA, the CDR3 is TGTGCCAGCAGTCCTCAGGACAGGTTAAGGTACGAGCAGTACTTC. It codes for CASSPQDRLRYEQYF.

CDR3 in DNA: TGCGCCAGCAGCTTGGTGATAGCGGCTAGCACAGATACGCAGTATTTT. Its translation: CASSLVIAASTDTQYF. The V gene is TRBV5-1, the J gene TRBJ2-3, with D tentatively TRBD2 (6 bases). Germline CDR1 SGHRS, CDR2 YFSETQ. Trimming removed 0 bases at V and 0 bases at J, with 11 bases between. CDR3 length: 16 residues.

In its sample, this clone was seen once. This chain links TRBV20-1 with TRBJ1-1; D gene unclear. CDR3 length equals 11 residues. The V and J ends lost 7 bases and 1 base respectively, with 7 bases between them. Germline V CDR1 and CDR2: DFQATT, SNEGSKA (reference sequence). CDR3 sequence: CSGSSNTEAFF. The CDR3 DNA sequence: TGCAGTGGATCGTCGAACACTGAAGCTTTCTTT.

This chain connects TRBV30 to TRBJ2-7, with 7 nucleotides matching TRBD1. This CDR3 is 13 amino acids long. CDR1 and CDR2 from the germline V gene are GTSNPN and SVGIG (reference sequence). Trimming took 3 bases from V and 9 from J; bases not matched to a gene: 11. The CDR3, as DNA: TGTGCCTGGAGAACACAGGGGATCGGTGCGCAGTACTTC. Protein: CAWRTQGIGAQYF.

This clone was seen more than once but under ten times. The chain is built from TRBV11-2 and TRBJ2-2, with D unresolved. V lost 4 bases and J 10 bases, leaving 13 bases between the germline ends. CDR1 is SGHAT and CDR2 is FQNNGV in the germline V gene. CDR3 length: 13 residues. The CDR3 DNA reads TGTGCCAGCAGCTCGCCCCGACGGGTGGAGCTGTTTTTT. It specifies CASSSPRRVELFF. The full variable domain, completed using reference TRBV11-2 and TRBJ2-2, is EAGVAQSPRYKIIEKRQSVAFWCNPISGHATLYWYQQILGQGPKLLIQFQNNGVVDDSQLPKDRFSAERLKGVDSTLKIQPAKLEDSAVYLCASSSPRRVELFFGEGSRLTVL.

The chain links TRBV5-5 to TRBJ2-7; D ambiguous. Per germline, CDR1 SGHKS and CDR2 YYEKEE (reference sequence). V lost 2 bases to trimming and J lost 2 bases, with 11 bases between them. The CDR3 has 14 amino acids. The CDR3 loop reads CASSFGIPTYEQYF. CDR3 bases: TGTGCCAGCAGCTTCGGAATCCCTACCTACGAGCAGTACTTC. Full variable domain (missing parts from reference TRBV5-5 and TRBJ2-7): DAGVTQSPTHLIKTRGQQVTLRCSPISGHKSVSWYQQVLGQGPQFIFQYYEKEERGRGNFPDRFSARQFPNYSSELNVNALLLGDSALYLCASSFGIPTYEQYFGPGTRLTVT.

This rearrangement joins TRBV5-4 to TRBJ1-1; TRBD1 might be the D (6 bases). This CDR3 has 15 amino acids. V was trimmed by 4 bases and J by 1 base, leaving 14 bases between them. Germline V gene sequence: CDR1 SGHNT, CDR2 YYREEE (reference sequence). The CDR3 DNA follows: TGTGCCAGCAGCCGCCATCCGGGGGCGAACACTGAAGCTTTCTTT. The encoded protein is CASSRHPGANTEAFF.

The rearrangement joins TRBV5-1 to TRBJ2-7; D gene unclear. Deletions cut 4 bases from V and 3 bases from J, with 11 bases between. CDR1 is SGHRS, CDR2 YFSETQ, per germline. This CDR3 contains 13 residues. This CDR3 reads CASSRTNDYEQYF. The CDR3 DNA sequence: TGCGCCAGCAGCAGAACCAATGACTACGAGCAGTACTTC.

The V and J genes are TRBV7-9 and TRBJ2-7; TRBD2 matches 7 bases. Germline V gene sequence: CDR1 SEHNR, CDR2 FQNEAQ (reference sequence). The CDR3 has 15 amino acids. The trim removed 1 base at V and 5 bases at J, leaving 8 bases unmatched. The CDR3 reads CASSLVVGGPNEQYF. The CDR3 region has the DNA TGTGCCAGCAGCTTAGTGGTGGGAGGGCCAAACGAGCAGTACTTC.

The rearrangement links TRBV5-1 to TRBJ2-3; 8 bases agree with TRBD2. The CDR3 contains 16 residues. Per germline, CDR1 SGHRS and CDR2 YFSETQ. J was trimmed by 1 base and V by 7 bases; bases with no gene match: 11. The CDR3: CASHKSSGAGTDTQYF. The DNA of the CDR3 is TGCGCCAGCCATAAAAGTAGCGGGGCCGGCACAGATACGCAGTATTTT. The complete variable domain, with remaining parts taken from reference TRBV5-1 and TRBJ2-3, reads KAGVTQTPRYLIKTRGQQVTLSCSPISGHRSVSWYQQTPGQGLQFLFEYFSETQRNKGNFPGRFSGRQFSNSRSEMNVSTLELGDSALYLCASHKSSGAGTDTQYFGPGTRLTVL.